This T cell receptor beta chain was captured by sequencing in a study of CD8+ T cells in alopecia areata. Unmatched junction bases numbered 6, after V lost 3 bases and J lost 7 bases. This CDR3 is 15 amino acids long. Germline V lookup: CDR1 SGHTA, CDR2 FQGNSA. Treatment denoted: oral pan-JAK inhibitor, 5-10 mg twice daily. Isolated RNA was reverse transcribed into cDNA used as the sequencing template. Method: immunoSEQ multiplex PCR; TCRdb's copy keeps in-frame clones and lacks some. This table has roughly 180,000 clones, approximately 53% appearing once. The sequence was collected from a human donor with alopecia areata. V gene TRBV7-2 combines with J gene TRBJ2-2, with TRBD1 identical over 9 bases. The specimen comprised CD8+ T cells sorted from blood, sampled at week 24, from a patient treated with tofacitinib. CDR3 sequence (DNA): TGTGCCAGCAGCTTCGGGACAGGGAGGCGCGGGGAGCTGTTTTTT. Encoded protein: CASSFGTGRRGELFF.